Shown below are 5 T cell receptor beta chains from a single sample sequenced in a study of human T cells and chemical hapten exposure (dated by TCRdb to the early 2020s). The library relied on RACE. Data came from a NextSeq 500. TCRdb applied fastp at Q25 and MiXCR to the public reads, then kept only in-frame beta chains. Entries that share a CDR3 protein sequence are merged under the most common genes and DNA. Present in this sample are about 120,000 distinct CDR3 sequences, approximately 11% of which were seen just once. The top ten constitute 2.4% of the sample. The sample's time point label is to be understood as: patch test 3, about 24 weeks after DPC sensitization. In light of the paper, this sample's treatment or condition label describes: therapeutic diphenylcyclopropenone sensitization with weekly scalp DPC. Material: whole blood, obtained in connection with sensitization to the hapten diphenylcyclopropenone (DPC). These receptors were taken from a woman aged 45 to 65 with alopecia areata. Some clones in this sample may be carry-over from other donors' samples.

The chain couples TRBV29-1 to TRBJ2-1; no firm D call. The CDR3 has 10 residues. Trimming stripped 6 bases from V and 5 bases from J, with 5 bases between. Per germline, CDR1 SQVTM and CDR2 ANQGSEA. The CDR3 spells CSVTDNEQFF. The CDR3 coding sequence is TGCAGCGTGACTGACAATGAGCAGTTCTTC.

The gene calls are TRBV5-6 and TRBJ2-7; the D call may be TRBD1 or TRBD2 (5 bases each). Between the trimmed V and J ends, which lost 0 bases and 8 bases, there was a span of 12 bases. The CDR3 has 13 amino acids. Germline loops: CDR1 SGHDT, CDR2 YYEEEE. CDR3 sequence (DNA): TGTGCCAGCAGCTTGGGGTTCGGGGCAAAGCAGTACTTC. Residues: CASSLGFGAKQYF. Full variable domain (outside the CDR3, taken from reference TRBV5-6 and TRBJ2-7): DAGVTQSPTHLIKTRGQQVTLRCSPKSGHDTVSWYQQALGQGPQFIFQYYEEEERQRGNFPDRFSGHQFPNYSSELNVNALLLGDSALYLCASSLGFGAKQYFGPGTRLTVT.

This chain connects TRBV28 to TRBJ2-7; D may be TRBD1 (6 bases). From germline, CDR1 is MDHEN and CDR2 SYDVKM. The CDR3 has 13 amino acids. Deletions cut 4 bases from V and 10 bases from J, with 17 bases between. CDR3 in amino acids: CASSSQGPRVQYF. CDR3 nucleotides: TGTGCCAGCAGTTCACAGGGCCCGCGGGTCCAGTACTTC.

This clonotype was observed at least ten times. V is TRBV3-2 and J is TRBJ2-3. TRBV3-2 is annotated as a pseudogene. There are 13 residues in the CDR3. CDR3 sequence (DNA): TGTGCCAGCAGCCAAGATACAGCCGATACGCAGTATTTT. Amino acid sequence: CASSQDTADTQYF.

This clonotype was counted a few times. V and J are TRBV6-2 or TRBV6-3 and TRBJ2-6, with 7 nucleotides matching TRBD2. The ends lost 6 bases at V and 4 bases at J; junction bases unmatched: 9. The CDR3 extends over 16 amino acids. Per germline, CDR1 MNHEY and CDR2 SVGEGT. The CDR3 DNA sequence: TGTGCCAGCAGCCCAGCCGGGGGGTCCGGGGCCAACGTCCTGACTTTC. As protein: CASSPAGGSGANVLTF.